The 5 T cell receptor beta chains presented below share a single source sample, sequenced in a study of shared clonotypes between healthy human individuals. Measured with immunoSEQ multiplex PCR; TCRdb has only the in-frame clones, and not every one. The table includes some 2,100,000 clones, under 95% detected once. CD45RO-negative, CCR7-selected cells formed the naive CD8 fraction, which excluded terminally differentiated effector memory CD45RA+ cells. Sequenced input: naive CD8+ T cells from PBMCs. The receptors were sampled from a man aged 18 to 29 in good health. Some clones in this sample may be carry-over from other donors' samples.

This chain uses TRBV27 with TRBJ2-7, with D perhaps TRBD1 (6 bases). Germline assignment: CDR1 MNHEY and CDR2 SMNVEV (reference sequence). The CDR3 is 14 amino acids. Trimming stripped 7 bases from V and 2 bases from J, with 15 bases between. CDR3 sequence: CASTPGQNPYEQYF. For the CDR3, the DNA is TGTGCCAGCACCCCGGGACAAAACCCCTACGAGCAGTACTTC.

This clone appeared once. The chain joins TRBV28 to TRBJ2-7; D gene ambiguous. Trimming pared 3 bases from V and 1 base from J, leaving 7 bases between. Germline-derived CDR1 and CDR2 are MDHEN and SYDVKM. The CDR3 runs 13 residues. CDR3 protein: CASSFYNSYEQYF. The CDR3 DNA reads TGTGCCAGCAGTTTCTACAATTCCTACGAGCAGTACTTC.

CDR3 residues: CASIFRTDNTDTQYF. The CDR3 nucleotides are TGTGCCAGCATCTTTAGGACAGATAACACAGATACGCAGTATTTT. V and J are TRBV28 and TRBJ2-3; D possibly corresponds to TRBD1 (6 bases). Germline CDR1 is MDHEN and CDR2 is SYDVKM. V lost 7 bases and J lost 2, with 16 bases in between. The CDR3 sequence is 15 residues long.

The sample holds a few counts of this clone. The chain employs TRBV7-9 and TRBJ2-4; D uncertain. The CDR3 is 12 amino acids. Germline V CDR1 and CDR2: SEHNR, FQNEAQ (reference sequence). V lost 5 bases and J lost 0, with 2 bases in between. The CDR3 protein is CASSPAKNIQYF. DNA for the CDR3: TGTGCCAGCAGCCCAGCCAAAAACATTCAGTACTTC.

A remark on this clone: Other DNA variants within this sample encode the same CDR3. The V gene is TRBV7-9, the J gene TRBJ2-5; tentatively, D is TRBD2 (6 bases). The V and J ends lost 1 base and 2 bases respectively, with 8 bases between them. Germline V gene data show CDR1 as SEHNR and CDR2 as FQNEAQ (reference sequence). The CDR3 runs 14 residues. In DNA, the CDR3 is TGTGCCAGCAGCTTAGTGGGGGGACAAGAGACCCAGTACTTC. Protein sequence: CASSLVGGQETQYF.